The 24 T cell receptor beta chains reported below all come from one sample, sequenced in a study of cytomegalovirus exposure and HLA in healthy donors. In the PCR, 60 Vbeta and 13 Jbeta primers were used. Profiling relied on immunoSEQ multiplex PCR, and the TCRdb table lists in-frame clones only, not all of them. Here the sample spans under 200,000 clones, roughly 85% being singletons. Sequencing was performed on PBMCs. The receptors were sampled from a woman in her forties or fifties in good health and CMV-seronegative.

This chain connects TRBV7-2 to TRBJ1-1; no clear D. Germline values: CDR1 SGHTA, CDR2 FQGNSA. This CDR3 is built from 13 residues. The V end lost 5 bases, the J end lost 0 bases, and 7 bases lay between the germline ends. The CDR3 loop reads CASSSQMNTEAFF. As DNA, the CDR3 is TGTGCCAGCAGCAGTCAGATGAACACTGAAGCTTTCTTT.

The chain links TRBV10-1 to TRBJ2-7; 7 bases agree with TRBD1. This CDR3 is built from 15 residues. V was pared by 0 bases and J by 5 bases, with 7 bases of the junction left unmatched. In germline, CDR1 is WNHNN, CDR2 SYGVQD (reference sequence). CDR3 sequence: CASSESGDSGHEQYF. The DNA for the CDR3 is TGCGCCAGCAGTGAGTCAGGGGACAGTGGGCACGAGCAGTACTTC.

This clone was recorded a few times. The rearrangement joins TRBV18 to TRBJ1-2; a weak D match, TRBD1 (6 bases). This CDR3 region has 14 residues. Germline V gene data show CDR1 as KGHSH and CDR2 as LQKENI. V lost 3 bases and J 9 bases, leaving 17 bases between the germline ends. For the CDR3, the DNA is TGTGCCAGCTCACCCGACAGGCCCCGGTCCAGCTACACCTTC. Translation gives CASSPDRPRSSYTF.

The chain recombines TRBV28 with TRBJ2-7; D remains ambiguous. Per germline, CDR1 MDHEN and CDR2 SYDVKM. The CDR3 length is 13 residues. Trimming took 6 bases from V and 0 from J, leaving 9 bases between them. DNA of the CDR3: TGTGCCAGCAGAGACACTTTCTCCTACGAGCAGTACTTC. It is translated as CASRDTFSYEQYF. Together with reference TRBV28 and TRBJ2-7, the CDR3 gives the full variable domain: DVKVTQSSRYLVKRTGEKVFLECVQDMDHENMFWYRQDPGLGLRLIYFSYDVKMKEKGDIPEGYSVSREKKERFSLILESASTNQTSMYLCASRDTFSYEQYFGPGTRLTVT.

The chain is built from TRBV2 and TRBJ2-1; D gene unclear. With 8 bases removed from V and 4 bases from J, the gap between germline ends came to 9 bases. CDR3 size: 12 residues. The germline CDR1 and CDR2 sequences are SNHLY and FYNNEI. The CDR3 loop is CASRQFYNEQFF. As DNA, the CDR3 is TGTGCCAGCCGCCAGTTTTACAATGAGCAGTTCTTC.

The chain recombines TRBV5-1 with TRBJ2-5; 7 bases map to TRBD1. J gave up 2 bases and V 3 bases, and 4 bases lay outside the gene matches. This CDR3 has 14 amino acids. Germline CDR1 SGHRS, CDR2 YFSETQ. This CDR3 reads CASSSQGQQETQYF. The DNA of the CDR3 is TGCGCCAGCAGCTCCCAGGGACAGCAAGAGACCCAGTACTTC.

The rearrangement uses TRBV4-2 and TRBJ2-1; TRBD2 matches 11 bases. V gave up 4 bases and J gave up 9 bases; unmatched junction bases: 8. CDR3 size: 15 residues. Germline V gene data show CDR1 as LGHNA and CDR2 as YNFKEQ. CDR3 region: CASSPTSGSRSEQFF. As DNA, the CDR3 is TGTGCCAGCAGCCCTACTAGCGGGAGTCGTAGTGAGCAGTTCTTC.

V is TRBV7-9 and J is TRBJ1-4, with 9 bases aligning to TRBD1. CDR3 length equals 15 residues. Trimming cost V 3 bases and J 6 bases; bases outside gene matches: 5. Per the germline V gene, CDR1 is SEHNR and CDR2 is FQNEAQ (reference sequence). The CDR3 bases are TGTGCCAGCAGCTTCGGGACAGGGAGAGATGAAAAACTGTTTTTT. This encodes CASSFGTGRDEKLFF.

This chain links TRBV27 with TRBJ2-7; 11 nucleotides line up with TRBD2. The CDR3 length is 17 residues. CDR1 is MNHEY and CDR2 is SMNVEV in the germline V gene (reference sequence). The ends lost 4 bases at V and 1 base at J; junction bases unmatched: 9. DNA for the CDR3: TGTGCCAGCAGTTCGGTTCTAGCGGGAGGCCTATCCTACGAGCAGTACTTC. It encodes CASSSVLAGGLSYEQYF.

The rearrangement joins TRBV5-4 to TRBJ2-5; 7 bases fit TRBD2. CDR1 is SGHNT and CDR2 is YYREEE in the germline V gene (reference sequence). V was clipped by 4 bases and J by 5 bases; unmatched bases: 5. This CDR3 comprises 13 residues. The CDR3 region has the DNA TGTGCCAGCAGCACGACTAGCTGGGAGACCCAGTACTTC. Translating gives CASSTTSWETQYF.

The genes are TRBV7-2 and TRBJ2-2, with TRBD1 as a possible D gene (6 bases). The germline V gene encodes CDR1 SGHTA and CDR2 FQGNSA. This CDR3 spans 16 amino acids. V gave up 4 bases and J gave up 5 bases, with 17 bases separating them. CDR3 bases: TGTGCCAGCAGCTCTATGGGGGCCGAACGGACCGGGGAGCTGTTTTTT. Encoded protein: CASSSMGAERTGELFF. The entire variable domain, with the rest obtained from reference TRBV7-2 and TRBJ2-2, is as follows: GAGVSQSPSNKVTEKGKDVELRCDPISGHTALYWYRQSLGQGLEFLIYFQGNSAPDKSGLPSDRFSAERTGGSVSTLTIQRTQQEDSAVYLCASSSMGAERTGELFFGEGSRLTVL.

This clone was counted once. The genes are TRBV15 and TRBJ1-1; perhaps TRBD1 as D (6 bases). Germline CDR1 reads LNHNV; CDR2 reads YYDKDF (reference sequence). V lost 5 bases to trimming and J lost 1 base, with 14 bases between them. The CDR3 has 15 amino acids. The DNA of the CDR3 is TGTGCCACCAGCTTCCACAGGGATGGGAACACTGAAGCTTTCTTT. Amino acids: CATSFHRDGNTEAFF.

The rearrangement joins TRBV19 to TRBJ2-3; 8 bases map to TRBD2. The CDR3 runs 15 residues. The germline V gene encodes CDR1 LNHDA and CDR2 SQIVND (reference sequence). Unmatched junction bases numbered 5, after V lost 2 bases and J lost 4 bases. CDR3 sequence: CASSIRGGWADTQYF. In nucleotides, the CDR3 is TGTGCCAGTAGTATACGCGGGGGGTGGGCAGATACGCAGTATTTT.

This chain joins TRBV5-8 and TRBJ1-1; a possible D gene is TRBD1 (5 bases). CDR1 is SGHTS and CDR2 is YDEGEE in the germline V gene. Deletions cut 3 bases from V and 7 bases from J, with 13 bases between. The CDR3 length is 13 residues. The CDR3, as DNA: TGTGCCAGCAGCTACCGGGGGGGTATTGAAGCTTTCTTT. Translation gives CASSYRGGIEAFF.

The chain links TRBV4-1 to TRBJ2-6; TRBD1 matches at 9 bases. V shed 5 bases and J 1 base; nucleotides not matched to a gene: 0. The CDR3 has 15 amino acids. Per germline, CDR1 MGHRA and CDR2 YSYEKL. The CDR3 loop is CASSGTGSGANVLTF. The CDR3 region has the DNA TGCGCCAGCAGCGGGACAGGGTCTGGGGCCAACGTCCTGACTTTC.

V gene TRBV4-2 combines with J gene TRBJ1-1; possible D gene TRBD1, 5 bases. The CDR3 loop spans 16 amino acids. Trimming took off 4 bases at V and 0 bases at J, with 15 bases between the two ends. CDR1 is LGHNA, CDR2 YNFKEQ, per germline. CDR3 region: CASSPRLGGLNTEAFF. CDR3 DNA: TGTGCCAGCAGCCCTCGCCTCGGGGGTCTGAACACTGAAGCTTTCTTT.

This rearrangement joins TRBV13 to TRBJ2-1, with TRBD2 matching 12 bases. V shed 5 bases, J shed 8 bases, and the junction held 10 bases outside the gene matches. CDR3 length: 16 amino acids. Germline V CDR1 and CDR2: PRHDT, FYEKMQ (reference sequence). The CDR3 DNA follows: TGTGCCAGCAGCATCGGACTAGCGGGATTCCCCCATGAGCAGTTCTTC. Translating gives CASSIGLAGFPHEQFF.

The V gene is TRBV28, the J gene TRBJ2-7; 8 nucleotides line up with TRBD2. Germline CDR1 is MDHEN and CDR2 is SYDVKM. Trimming at V came to 7 bases and at J to 6 bases, leaving 20 bases not matched to a gene. This CDR3 is built from 17 residues. CDR3 region: CASTLSGTQGLLFEQYF. Written as DNA, the CDR3 is TGTGCCAGCACCCTTAGCGGGACTCAAGGTCTCCTTTTCGAGCAGTACTTC.

The chain links TRBV11-3 to TRBJ2-1; maybe TRBD2 (7 bases). Germline V gene data show CDR1 as SGHNT and CDR2 as YENEEA. The V end lost 5 bases, the J end lost 6 bases, and 23 bases lay between the germline ends. The CDR3 contains 17 residues. CDR3 sequence reads: CASSPLSGRGAVNEQFF. CDR3 DNA: TGTGCCAGCAGCCCCCTCAGCGGCCGGGGGGCGGTCAATGAGCAGTTCTTC.

The chain combines TRBV2 with TRBJ1-2; TRBD1 matches 9 bases. The CDR3 runs to 14 residues. The germline CDR1 and CDR2 sequences are SNHLY and FYNNEI. V gave up 8 bases and J gave up 4 bases; unmatched junction bases: 8. The CDR3 DNA follows: TGTGCCAGCGTGCGGGACAGGGTCGCCTATGGCTACACCTTC. It translates to CASVRDRVAYGYTF.

The chain combines TRBV21-1 with TRBJ2-5; TRBD2 is the table's D call, not checked against the DNA. TRBV21-1 is termed a pseudogene. CDR3 length equals 13 residues. The CDR3 loop is CASSKVERETQYF. The CDR3 nucleotides read TGTGCCAGCAGCAAAGTAGAAAGAGAGACCCAGTACTTC.

The genes are TRBV19 and TRBJ2-5, with TRBD1 as a possible D gene (6 bases). V was trimmed by 4 bases and J by 0 bases, leaving 15 bases between them. Germline-derived CDR1 and CDR2 are LNHDA and SQIVND (reference sequence). The CDR3 consists of 16 residues. The CDR3 nucleotides are TGTGCCAGTAGTAGTCCCCAGGGGCGATACCAAGAGACCCAGTACTTC. It is translated as CASSSPQGRYQETQYF.

The genes are TRBV28 and TRBJ1-4, with D unresolved. Germline V gene lookup returns CDR1 MDHEN and CDR2 SYDVKM. Trimming removed 7 bases at V and 0 bases at J, with 15 bases between. The CDR3 runs 16 residues. The chain's CDR3 is CASNPRGLATNEKLFF. As DNA, the CDR3 is TGTGCCAGCAATCCAAGAGGGCTTGCAACTAATGAAAAACTGTTTTTT.

The chain carries TRBV9 and TRBJ1-2, with D uncertain. This CDR3 spans 16 amino acids. Germline loops: CDR1 SGDLS, CDR2 YYNGEE. Deletions cut 3 bases from V and 0 bases from J, with 15 bases between. CDR3 region: CASSAPYYSANYGYTF. CDR3 nucleotide sequence: TGTGCCAGCAGCGCTCCATACTATTCAGCTAACTATGGCTACACCTTC.